The 4 T cell receptor beta chains presented below share a single source sample, sequenced in a study of blood T cell repertoires in COVID-19. Repertoires were generated with immunoSEQ multiplex PCR, while TCRdb's copy carries only in-frame clones and drops some. The data show some 320,000 clones, approximately 89% seen once. Sequencing used PBMCs or T cells enriched from blood (not recorded which). These receptors all stem from a woman aged 30 to 39 who had recovered from COVID-19.

This chain joins TRBV5-1 and TRBJ2-3; 11 bases are a match to TRBD1. CDR3 size: 16 residues. V gave up 2 bases and J gave up 2 bases; unmatched junction bases: 4. Germline assignment: CDR1 SGHRS and CDR2 YFSETQ. CDR3 sequence (DNA): TGCGCCAGCAGCTTCCGGGACAGGGGGAACACAGATACGCAGTATTTT. This sequence encodes CASSFRDRGNTDTQYF.

This clone was counted once. V is TRBV11-3 and J is TRBJ2-7, with 8 bases aligning to TRBD1. This CDR3 has 17 residues. In germline, CDR1 is SGHNT, CDR2 YENEEA. The V and J ends lost 2 bases and 7 bases, in that order; junction bases with no gene match: 16. The DNA of the CDR3 is TGTGCCAGCAGCTTACCGCGACAGGGGCCATCCTCAGAGGAGCAGTACTTC. This gives the protein CASSLPRQGPSSEEQYF.

The chain couples TRBV7-9 to TRBJ1-4; D ambiguous. CDR1 and CDR2 (germline): SEHNR, FQNEAQ (reference sequence). Trimming cost V 2 bases and J 8 bases, with 18 bases left between them. The CDR3 contains 16 residues. CDR3 bases: TGTGCCAGCAGCTTATACCCGGGAGTCCCCCGGGAAAAACTGTTTTTT. Translating gives CASSLYPGVPREKLFF.

The chain joins TRBV27 to TRBJ1-4, with D perhaps matching TRBD1 (6 bases). Deletions cut 6 bases from V and 8 bases from J, with 13 bases between. Looked up from germline, CDR1 is MNHEY and CDR2 is SMNVEV (reference sequence). This CDR3 spans 13 amino acids. The DNA of the CDR3 is TGTGCCAGCAGGGACCATGGACAGGAAAAACTGTTTTTT. Protein product: CASRDHGQEKLFF.